Listed below are T cell receptor beta chains from one sample, sequenced in a study of T cells in Graves' hyperthyroidism and ophthalmopathy. TCRdb reprocessed the multiplex PCR reads via MiXCR and lists one record per CDR3 protein. The sample contains 350,000 to 450,000 distinct CDR3 sequences, about 14% of which appear only once. Sequencing was performed on blood. These receptor sequences come from a man aged 50-60 years with Graves' ophthalmopathy. The CDR3 runs from the conserved cysteine through the conserved F or W. D genes are given only for firm matches. Size tells how often a clone was seen (once, few, many) or the class of an expanded clone, and some rows leave it out.

DNA: TGCGCCAGCCGAGCGGCCCTATCCTCCGGGGAGCTGTTTTTT; CDR3: CASRAALSSGELFF; J: TRBJ2-2; V: TRBV5-1; size: many; D: NA
DNA: TGTGCCAGCAGCCTCCCGCCGGGGACAGGAGAGACCCAGTACTTC; CDR3: CASSLPPGTGETQYF; J: TRBJ2-5; V: TRBV28; size: many; D: TRBD1
DNA: TGTGCCAGCAGGGCGTTCGGGCTCAGCGAGCAGTTCTTC; CDR3: CASRAFGLSEQFF; J: TRBJ2-1; V: TRBV6-1; size: NA; D: NA
DNA: TGTGCCAGCAGCTTGAATAGCAGGACAGATGTAGCTTTCTTT; CDR3: CASSLNSRTDVAFF; J: TRBJ1-1; V: TRBV5-4; size: few; D: NA
DNA: TGTGCCAGCTCACCTCGGGTCACGCCGGTCTACGAGCAGTACTTC; CDR3: CASSPRVTPVYEQYF; J: TRBJ2-7; V: TRBV18; size: NA; D: NA
DNA: TGTGCCAGTAGCCCCCAAGGCGGCAGAGGAAACACCATATATTTT; CDR3: CASSPQGGRGNTIYF; J: TRBJ1-3; V: TRBV19; size: NA; D: NA
DNA: TGTGCCAGCAGCAACGCCGGGACAGGTGAACTCTATGGCTACACCTTC; CDR3: CASSNAGTGELYGYTF; J: TRBJ1-2; V: TRBV5-8; size: NA; D: TRBD1
DNA: TGTGCCTGGAGTAGTGCGAACACCGGGGAGCTGTTTTTT; CDR3: CAWSSANTGELFF; J: TRBJ2-2; V: TRBV30; size: many; D: NA
DNA: TGTGCCGGCAGCCCAGTCGGCAGGGAAGAGACCCAGTACTTC; CDR3: CAGSPVGREETQYF; J: TRBJ2-5; V: TRBV7-9; size: many; D: NA
DNA: TGTGCCTGGAGGGCTAGCGGGAACATTCAGTACTTC; CDR3: CAWRASGNIQYF; J: TRBJ2-4; V: TRBV30; size: many; D: TRBD2
DNA: TGCGCCAGCAGTGGAGTGGGGGTCGCCGGGGAGCTGTTTTTT; CDR3: CASSGVGVAGELFF; J: TRBJ2-2; V: TRBV10-1; size: NA; D: NA
DNA: TGTGCCAACAGCATTCTCAGGGGTTCCCTCTCTGGAAACACCATATATTTT; CDR3: CANSILRGSLSGNTIYF; J: TRBJ1-3; V: TRBV11-2; size: NA; D: NA
DNA: TGTGCCAGCAGCTTAGCGCGGAAGACTAGCGGGGAGAACACCGGGGAGCTGTTTTTT; CDR3: CASSLARKTSGENTGELFF; J: TRBJ2-2; V: TRBV7-8; size: NA; D: TRBD2
DNA: TGTGCCAGCGGACCCAGCACAGATACGCAGTATTTT; CDR3: CASGPSTDTQYF; J: TRBJ2-3; V: TRBV11-3; size: many; D: NA
DNA: TGTGCCAGTAGTAAAAGGGGACCGTCTGGAAACACCATATATTTT; CDR3: CASSKRGPSGNTIYF; J: TRBJ1-3; V: TRBV19; size: NA; D: NA
DNA: TGCAGTGCTAGTTCAGTAGCGGGCAATGAGCAGTTCTTC; CDR3: CSASSVAGNEQFF; J: TRBJ2-1; V: TRBV20-1; size: many; D: TRBD2
DNA: TGCAGCGTTGTATTAGCGGGAGTAGGGGAGCAGTACTTC; CDR3: CSVVLAGVGEQYF; J: TRBJ2-7; V: TRBV29-1; size: many; D: TRBD2
DNA: TGTGCCAGCAGGGGGACAGGGGGAAATAGCAATCAGCCCCAGCATTTT; CDR3: CASRGTGGNSNQPQHF; J: TRBJ1-5; V: TRBV12-3/TRBV12-4; size: many; D: TRBD1
DNA: TGTGCCAGCAGTTCGTCGCTAGGGTCCCACTCCGGAAACACCATATATTTT; CDR3: CASSSSLGSHSGNTIYF; J: TRBJ1-3; V: TRBV6-1; size: NA; D: NA
DNA: TGTGCCAGTAGTCCGCGTCTGGGAGGGCCGACCGGGGAGCTGTTTTTT; CDR3: CASSPRLGGPTGELFF; J: TRBJ2-2; V: TRBV19; size: NA; D: TRBD2
DNA: TGTGCCAGCAGCCAAGACATCGAGCAGTACTTC; CDR3: CASSQDIEQYF; J: TRBJ2-7; V: TRBV11-2; size: many; D: NA
DNA: TGCGGGACTAGCGGGGAGGGGAACGAGCAGTACTTC; CDR3: CGTSGEGNEQYF; J: TRBJ2-7; V: TRBV20-1; size: many; D: TRBD2
DNA: TGTGCCAGCAGACTAAGGACAGTTTCTAAACTCTATGGCTACACCTTC; CDR3: CASRLRTVSKLYGYTF; J: TRBJ1-2; V: TRBV6-1; size: NA; D: NA
DNA: TGTGCCAGCAGCCAAGCCCCGGGACTAGGCGGCTACGAGCAGTACTTC; CDR3: CASSQAPGLGGYEQYF; J: TRBJ2-7; V: TRBV3-1; size: many; D: TRBD2
DNA: TGTGCCACGAAGGATTGGAACACTGAAGCTTTCTTT; CDR3: CATKDWNTEAFF; J: TRBJ1-1; V: TRBV6-2/TRBV6-3; size: NA; D: NA
DNA: TGTGCCAGCAGCTTACCCAGACAGGGGGTGAGAGATACGCAGTATTTT; CDR3: CASSLPRQGVRDTQYF; J: TRBJ2-3; V: TRBV7-2; size: few; D: TRBD1
DNA: TGTGCCAGCAGTCAAATACAAGAGACCCAGTACTTC; CDR3: CASSQIQETQYF; J: TRBJ2-5; V: TRBV12-3/TRBV12-4; size: NA; D: NA
DNA: TGTGCCAGCTCACCGGGACTGTCCAACTACGAGCAGTACTTC; CDR3: CASSPGLSNYEQYF; J: TRBJ2-7; V: TRBV18; size: NA; D: NA
DNA: TGTGCCAGCAGGTTGGAAACCCGCTACGAGCAGTACTTC; CDR3: CASRLETRYEQYF; J: TRBJ2-7; V: TRBV2; size: many; D: NA
DNA: TGTGCCAGTAGTATAGAGGACGGATCTGAAGCTTTCTTT; CDR3: CASSIEDGSEAFF; J: TRBJ1-1; V: TRBV19; size: NA; D: NA
DNA: TGTGCCTGGGGACAGGGGACCTACGAGCAGTACTTC; CDR3: CAWGQGTYEQYF; J: TRBJ2-7; V: TRBV30; size: many; D: TRBD1
DNA: TGTGCCAGCACCCCCGGGTACGCTGGAAACACCATATATTTT; CDR3: CASTPGYAGNTIYF; J: TRBJ1-3; V: TRBV28; size: many; D: NA
DNA: TGTGCCAGCAGCCCCCAACGGTACAGCACAGATACGCAGTATTTT; CDR3: CASSPQRYSTDTQYF; J: TRBJ2-3; V: TRBV3-1; size: many; D: NA
DNA: TGTGCCAGCAGTCTGACTAGCGCTAACACCGGGGAGCTGTTTTTT; CDR3: CASSLTSANTGELFF; J: TRBJ2-2; V: TRBV9; size: many; D: TRBD2
DNA: TGTGCCAGCAGTATCGGGACTAGCGGATCCTACGCTGAGCAGTTCTTC; CDR3: CASSIGTSGSYAEQFF; J: TRBJ2-1; V: TRBV6-1; size: many; D: TRBD2
DNA: TGTGCCAGCAGATCGAGGGGGAACACTGAAGCTTTCTTT; CDR3: CASRSRGNTEAFF; J: TRBJ1-1; V: TRBV28; size: many; D: NA
DNA: TGTGCCACCAGGCCGGACCAAGCGGGGATTACCTACGAGCAGTACTTC; CDR3: CATRPDQAGITYEQYF; J: TRBJ2-7; V: TRBV10-3; size: few; D: TRBD2
DNA: TGTGCCAGCACATACGGAAATGAAAAACTGTTTTTT; CDR3: CASTYGNEKLFF; J: TRBJ1-4; V: TRBV2; size: many; D: NA
DNA: TGTGCCACCCAACCGGGACACACCTACGAGCAGTACTTC; CDR3: CATQPGHTYEQYF; J: TRBJ2-7; V: TRBV6-2/TRBV6-3; size: many; D: NA
DNA: TGCAGTGCTAGGGGGACAGGTAGCACAGATACGCAGTATTTT; CDR3: CSARGTGSTDTQYF; J: TRBJ2-3; V: TRBV20-1; size: many; D: TRBD1
DNA: TGTGTCAGCAGTAGGGACAGGGGGTCGAGAGAGCAGTACTTC; CDR3: CVSSRDRGSREQYF; J: TRBJ2-7; V: TRBV12-3/TRBV12-4; size: NA; D: TRBD1
DNA: TGCAGTGCTAGGACAGGGTACTCCGGGGAGCTGTTTTTT; CDR3: CSARTGYSGELFF; J: TRBJ2-2; V: TRBV20-1; size: many; D: TRBD1
DNA: TGCAGCGTCGTCCCGGGTGGCTCCTACGAGCAGTACTTC; CDR3: CSVVPGGSYEQYF; J: TRBJ2-7; V: TRBV29-1; size: many; D: NA
DNA: TGTGCCAGCTCACCACCGTTAATAGCGGAGTACAATGAGCAGTTCTTC; CDR3: CASSPPLIAEYNEQFF; J: TRBJ2-1; V: TRBV18; size: many; D: NA
DNA: TGTGCCAGCAGCCAACTAGCGGCTAATGAAAAACTGTTTTTT; CDR3: CASSQLAANEKLFF; J: TRBJ1-4; V: TRBV27; size: many; D: NA
DNA: TGTGCCAGCATGGCGGGGGTCCAGAACACTGAAGCTTTCTTT; CDR3: CASMAGVQNTEAFF; J: TRBJ1-1; V: TRBV25-1; size: NA; D: NA
DNA: TGTGCCAGCAGATCCGGGGGGTTGGGGCAATACTCTGGGGCCAACGTCCTGACTTTC; CDR3: CASRSGGLGQYSGANVLTF; J: TRBJ2-6; V: TRBV27; size: few; D: TRBD2
DNA: TGTGCCAGCAGTCCCGGGACTAGCTTCGTCACTAGGATTGGGCAGTTCTTC; CDR3: CASSPGTSFVTRIGQFF; J: TRBJ2-1; V: TRBV6-1; size: few; D: TRBD2
DNA: TGTGCCAGCAGCTTAATACCCGGACAGGGCGGTAGCAATCAGCCCCAGCATTTT; CDR3: CASSLIPGQGGSNQPQHF; J: TRBJ1-5; V: TRBV7-2; size: many; D: TRBD1
DNA: TGTGCCTGGAGTCCAACTGACAGGGGCAGAACCGGGGAGCTGTTTTTT; CDR3: CAWSPTDRGRTGELFF; J: TRBJ2-2; V: TRBV30; size: many; D: TRBD1
DNA: TGTGCCACCAGCAGAGATGCAGTGAATCAGCCCCAGCATTTT; CDR3: CATSRDAVNQPQHF; J: TRBJ1-5; V: TRBV15; size: NA; D: NA
DNA: TGCAGCGTTTTGGGCGGCTACGAGCAGTACTTC; CDR3: CSVLGGYEQYF; J: TRBJ2-7; V: TRBV29-1; size: many; D: NA
DNA: TGTGCCAGCAGTCCCCACCGGGACACCCGATCATGGTATGGGATGAAATACAATGAGCAGTTCTTC; CDR3: CASSPHRDTRSWYGMKYNEQFF; J: TRBJ2-1; V: TRBV2; size: few; D: NA
DNA: TGTGCCAGCAGCCAAGATTCCGGGGACCACAACGAGCAGTACTTC; CDR3: CASSQDSGDHNEQYF; J: TRBJ2-7; V: TRBV14; size: NA; D: NA
DNA: TGTGCCATCGGGGACAGGGGGACCTACGAGCAGTACTTC; CDR3: CAIGDRGTYEQYF; J: TRBJ2-7; V: TRBV6-1; size: many; D: TRBD1